The rows below give T cell receptor beta chains drawn from one sample of a study of radiotherapy plus CTLA-4 blockade in lung cancer. Only in-frame clones appear in the TCRdb table, and some are missing; sequencing was by immunoSEQ multiplex PCR. The sample holds 25,000 to 35,000 clones, under 80% seen once. Sequencing was performed on peripheral blood, taken from a patient treated with radiotherapy plus ipilimumab. The receptors derive from a human donor with non-small cell lung cancer who had stable disease on radiotherapy plus ipilimumab. The CDR3 runs from the conserved cysteine through the conserved F or W. Fields, in order: D gene, clone size, J gene, V gene, CDR3 DNA, CDR3 protein. The D gene is left open where the match is weak. Clone size is not always given. Where it is, it says once, few, many or a class for expanded clones.

NA,NA,TRBJ1-2,TRBV6-5,TGTGCCAGCAGCCCCGGAGGGGCCTACTATGGCTACACCTTC,CASSPGGAYYGYTF
NA,NA,TRBJ1-3,TRBV4-1,TGCGCCAGCAGCCCTTTGGGTCGAGAGAGTCCCCGAAACACCATATATTTT,CASSPLGRESPRNTIYF
NA,NA,TRBJ1-6,TRBV5-5,TGTGCCAGCAGCCTACAGACAAACTATAATTCACCCCTCCACTTT,CASSLQTNYNSPLHF
TRBD1,NA,TRBJ2-3,TRBV2,TGTGCCAGCAGGGGACAGGGCCCCACAGATACGCAGTATTTT,CASRGQGPTDTQYF
TRBD1,NA,TRBJ1-4,TRBV2,TGTGCCAGCAATCCAGGACAGGGGGGAGTTGGCTATGAAAAACTGTTTTTT,CASNPGQGGVGYEKLFF
TRBD1,NA,TRBJ1-2,TRBV28,TGTGCCAGCAGTTGGGACAGGGGAAGAGCTAACTATGGCTACACCTTC,CASSWDRGRANYGYTF
NA,NA,TRBJ1-5,TRBV4-3,TGCGCCAGCAGCCAAGATTACCGTCAGCCCCAGCATTTT,CASSQDYRQPQHF
NA,once,TRBJ1-4,TRBV10-3,TGTGCTAATACACCGCGCCTCGGGGGGCACTCCTCGGAATATGAAAAACTGTTTTTT,CANTPRLGGHSSEYEKLFF
TRBD2,NA,TRBJ2-7,TRBV19,TGTGCCAGTAGTCAACGGCGGGGGGCTTTCACCTACGAGCAGTACTTC,CASSQRRGAFTYEQYF
NA,NA,TRBJ1-6,TRBV5-6,TGTGCCAGCAGTTTAAGTGGGGCCGGGCTCACGAATTCACCCCTCCACTTT,CASSLSGAGLTNSPLHF
NA,NA,TRBJ2-5,TRBV4-2,TGTGCCAGCAGCCAAGATAACAGCCCCCAAGAGACCCAGTACTTC,CASSQDNSPQETQYF
TRBD1,NA,TRBJ1-2,TRBV30,TGTGCCTGGAGTACCTCGGACAGGGGCTATGGCTACACCTTC,CAWSTSDRGYGYTF
NA,NA,TRBJ1-2,TRBV6-1,TGTGCCAGCAGCCTTGACCCACAGGACGACTATGGCTACACCTTC,CASSLDPQDDYGYTF
TRBD2,NA,TRBJ2-7,TRBV6-5,TGTGCCAGCAGTTACCTCGGACTAGCGGGGGAGACCGAGCAGTACTTC,CASSYLGLAGETEQYF
TRBD1,once,TRBJ2-3,TRBV19,TGTGCCAGCACGGACAGGGGGTCCACAGATACGCAGTATTTT,CASTDRGSTDTQYF
NA,NA,TRBJ2-2,TRBV4-3,TGCGCCAGCAGCATCGGGGCGGGCACCGGGGAGCTGTTTTTT,CASSIGAGTGELFF
TRBD1,NA,TRBJ2-5,TRBV28,TGTGCCAGCAGGTGGGGACAGGGGGCATCGGAGACCCAGTACTTC,CASRWGQGASETQYF
TRBD1,NA,TRBJ2-5,TRBV5-1,TGCGCCAGCAGCAAAGCCACAGGGGGCGTAGAGACCCAGTACTTC,CASSKATGGVETQYF
NA,NA,TRBJ1-6,TRBV4-3,TGCGCCAGCAGCCGACCCGGGAATAATTCACCCCTCCACTTT,CASSRPGNNSPLHF
TRBD1,NA,TRBJ1-1,TRBV5-1,TGCGCCAGCAGCACCGGACAGGGGAACACTGAAGCTTTCTTT,CASSTGQGNTEAFF
NA,NA,TRBJ2-1,TRBV6-5,TGTGCCAGCAGCGTGACAACAACAAACAATGAGCAGTTCTTC,CASSVTTTNNEQFF
TRBD1,once,TRBJ2-1,TRBV2,TGTGCCAAGGGACAGGGGGCATTAGGTGAGCAGTTCTTC,CAKGQGALGEQFF
NA,NA,TRBJ1-2,TRBV6-5,TGTGCCAGCAGTGCAGCAACTGGTGGCTACACCTTC,CASSAATGGYTF
NA,NA,TRBJ1-1,TRBV29-1,TGCAGCGTTGGAGGGGGAATGAACACTGAAGCTTTCTTT,CSVGGGMNTEAFF
TRBD1,NA,TRBJ2-2,TRBV2,TGTGCCAGCAGTGAAGGACAGGGGCTCACCGCGAACACCGGGGAGCTGTTTTTT,CASSEGQGLTANTGELFF
NA,NA,TRBJ1-6,TRBV6-1,TGTGCCAGCAGTGAAGTGCGGGGAAGCTCCTATAATTCACCCCTCCACTTT,CASSEVRGSSYNSPLHF
NA,NA,TRBJ1-3,TRBV14,TGTGCCAGCAGCCAAGGTTGGGGGTCCGGAAACACCATATATTTT,CASSQGWGSGNTIYF
NA,NA,TRBJ2-3,TRBV6-1,TGTGCCAGCATTCACGGGGACACAGATACGCAGTATTTT,CASIHGDTDTQYF
TRBD2,NA,TRBJ2-3,TRBV9,TGTGCCAGCAGCGCCCCGAGCGGGGGGGCACGAGATACGCAGTATTTT,CASSAPSGGARDTQYF
TRBD1,NA,TRBJ1-2,TRBV2,TGTGCCAGCAGTGGGCGGACAGGGCACTATGGCTACACCTTC,CASSGRTGHYGYTF
NA,NA,TRBJ1-3,TRBV5-1,TGCGCCAGCGCCTGGGATCGGGGAACTGGAAACACCATATATTTT,CASAWDRGTGNTIYF
TRBD1,NA,TRBJ2-3,TRBV7-9,TGTGCCAGCAGCCGAGAGGGGACAGGGGAGTCAGATACGCAGTATTTT,CASSREGTGESDTQYF
NA,NA,TRBJ1-3,TRBV7-6,TGTGCCAGCAGCCCCAATGCGGGGAACTCTGGAAACACCATATATTTT,CASSPNAGNSGNTIYF
NA,NA,TRBJ2-1,TRBV28,TGTGCCAGCAGTTTAGGGGGGAGCTCCTACAATGAGCAGTTCTTC,CASSLGGSSYNEQFF
NA,NA,TRBJ1-5,TRBV18,TGTGCCAGCTCACCCGTCGATAATCAGCCCCAGCATTTT,CASSPVDNQPQHF
TRBD1,NA,TRBJ1-4,TRBV16,TGTGCCAGCAGCCGACTGCCCCTCCGGGACAGTAATGAAAAACTGTTTTTT,CASSRLPLRDSNEKLFF
NA,NA,TRBJ1-1,TRBV9,TGTGCCAGCAGCTCCCGAGAGACGAACACTGAAGCTTTCTTT,CASSSRETNTEAFF
NA,once,TRBJ1-5,TRBV6-1,TGTGCCAGCACCGGGGAGGAGGTTCAGCCCCAGCATTTT,CASTGEEVQPQHF
NA,few,TRBJ2-5,TRBV6-5,TGTGCCAGCAGTTACCTAGCTTACGGACTCCCGAAGACCCAGTACTTC,CASSYLAYGLPKTQYF
NA,NA,TRBJ2-7,TRBV11-3,TGTGCCAGCAGCTTAAGTTCAGGGTTCTACGAGCAGTACTTC,CASSLSSGFYEQYF
TRBD1,once,TRBJ1-3,TRBV19,TGTGCCAGTAGACCGACAGGGAGGTATTCTGGAAACACCATATATTTT,CASRPTGRYSGNTIYF
NA,few,TRBJ2-6,TRBV27,TGTGCCAGTCTTCGGGCTGGGGCCAACGTCCTGACTTTC,CASLRAGANVLTF
NA,few,TRBJ1-1,TRBV20-1,TGCAGTGCTGCGAACACTGAAGCTTTCTTT,CSAANTEAFF
NA,NA,TRBJ1-3,TRBV7-9,TGTGCCAGCAGCCAGGACCGTTCGTCTGGAAACACCATATATTTT,CASSQDRSSGNTIYF
NA,once,TRBJ1-5,TRBV4-1,TGCGCCAGCAGCCAGGAAGAAGACACCTACAATCAGCCCCAGCATTTT,CASSQEEDTYNQPQHF
NA,NA,TRBJ2-6,TRBV7-2,TGTGCCAGCAGCTTTCGGGGGGCTAGCTCTGGGGCCAACGTCCTGACTTTC,CASSFRGASSGANVLTF
TRBD2,NA,TRBJ2-1,TRBV10-3,TGTGCCATCAGTGTCGGACTAGCGGTTGACAATGAGCAGTTCTTC,CAISVGLAVDNEQFF
NA,once,TRBJ2-5,TRBV10-3,TGTGCCATCAGTGGCGCTAGCGTTATCGAGACCCAGTACTTC,CAISGASVIETQYF
NA,NA,TRBJ1-3,TRBV9,TGTGCCAGCAGCGTAGCGGGGTTTGGAAACACCATATATTTT,CASSVAGFGNTIYF
TRBD1,few,TRBJ1-5,TRBV30,TGTGCCTGGAGTGGTGGGTTGGGGACAGGGGTCTCCCCCCCCAATCAGCCCCAGCATTTT,CAWSGGLGTGVSPPNQPQHF
NA,NA,TRBJ1-6,TRBV6-4,TGTGCCAGCAGCGCTTCATTTAATTCACCCCTCCACTTT,CASSASFNSPLHF
NA,once,TRBJ1-5,TRBV2,TGTGCCAGCAGTGCGCTTCAGGCTAGCAATCAGCCCCAGCATTTT,CASSALQASNQPQHF
NA,NA,TRBJ1-6,TRBV10-3,TGTGCCATCAGCTGGACCTCCGGAGAAAATTCACCCCTCCACTTT,CAISWTSGENSPLHF
NA,NA,TRBJ1-4,TRBV29-1,TGCAGCGTTAGTAGGGAGGATGAAAAACTGTTTTTT,CSVSREDEKLFF
TRBD1,NA,TRBJ1-4,TRBV27,TGTGCCAGCAGGACCGGGACAGGGTCGAGAGAAAAACTGTTTTTT,CASRTGTGSREKLFF
TRBD2,NA,TRBJ2-2,TRBV2,TGTGCCAGCAGGGAGCGCGGGGGGGCCCCCACCGGGGAGCTGTTTTTT,CASRERGGAPTGELFF
TRBD1,NA,TRBJ1-1,TRBV5-6,TGTGCCAGCAGCCCCGACAGGGGGCCTCTGAACACTGAAGCTTTCTTT,CASSPDRGPLNTEAFF
NA,once,TRBJ1-1,TRBV6-5,TGTGCCAGCAGCCTTGGACAGACTGAAGCTTTCTTT,CASSLGQTEAFF